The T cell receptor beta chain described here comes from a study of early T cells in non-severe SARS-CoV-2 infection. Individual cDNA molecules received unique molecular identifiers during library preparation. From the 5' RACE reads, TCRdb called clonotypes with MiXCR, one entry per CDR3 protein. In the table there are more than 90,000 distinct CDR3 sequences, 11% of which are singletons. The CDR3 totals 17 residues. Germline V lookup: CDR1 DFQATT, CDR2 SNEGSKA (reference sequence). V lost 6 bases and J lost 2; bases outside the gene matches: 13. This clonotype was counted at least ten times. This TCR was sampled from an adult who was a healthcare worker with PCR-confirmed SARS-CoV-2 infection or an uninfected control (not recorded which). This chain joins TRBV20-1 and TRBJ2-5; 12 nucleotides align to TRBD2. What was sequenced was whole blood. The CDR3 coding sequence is TGCAGTGCCCCGGGGGCTAGCGGGAGGGCAGTGCAAGAGACCCAGTACTTC. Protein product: CSAPGASGRAVQETQYF.